One sample yielded the 20 T cell receptor beta chains listed below, sequenced in a study of CD8+CD57+ T cells in acquired aplastic anemia. Researchers used genomic DNA as the template to profile TCR beta VDJ and CDR3. Via MiXCR, TCRdb re-called the reads, giving one row per CDR3 protein. The sample contains 220,000 or so distinct CDR3 sequences, 65% of which appear only once. Patients picked for sequencing had shown CD8+CD57+ cell expansion detected by flow cytometry. The sample was sorted CD4+, CD8+, or CD8+CD57+ T cells (not recorded which) from PBMCs. These receptors came from a human donor with aplastic anemia.

This CDR3 is CASSIATSGSVHNEQFF. CDR3 nucleotide sequence: TGTGCCAGCAGCATCGCGACTAGCGGGAGTGTCCACAATGAGCAGTTCTTC. The chain employs TRBV7-9 and TRBJ2-1, with 12 bases fitting TRBD2. Germline trimming cut 5 bases from V and 5 bases from J; bases unmatched to any gene: 10. Germline loops: CDR1 SEHNR, CDR2 FQNEAQ (reference sequence). The CDR3 has 17 amino acids.

This clonotype has a handful of counts. The CDR3 coding sequence is TGTGCCAGCAGCGCCCGGGACAGCACCTTTTATAATTCACCCCTCCACTTT. Its protein product is CASSARDSTFYNSPLHF. This chain joins TRBV7-8 and TRBJ1-6; 7 nucleotides line up with TRBD1. The germline V gene has CDR1 SGHVS and CDR2 FQNEAQ. The CDR3 totals 17 residues. With 5 bases clipped from V and 4 bases from J, the junction kept 11 bases outside the gene matches.

Turning to this clonotype: The junction does not match germline at one end; this may be a read error. The rearrangement joins TRBV11-1 to TRBJ1-1; tentative D call: TRBD1 (6 bases). Looked up from germline, CDR1 is SGHAT and CDR2 is FQDESV (reference sequence). The CDR3 loop spans 16 amino acids. This CDR3 is CGSSLYTGSLNTEAFF. As DNA, the CDR3 is TGTGGCAGCAGCTTATACACAGGGTCCCTGAACACTGAAGCTTTCTTT.

For this clonotype: A read error may produce the germline difference seen at one junction end. This rearrangement joins TRBV19 to TRBJ2-1; TRBD2 aligns across 9 bases. The germline gives CDR1 LNHDA, CDR2 SQIVND (reference sequence). This CDR3 has 15 amino acids. This CDR3 is CASSSLAGSYNEQLF. DNA for the CDR3: TGTGCCAGTAGCTCTCTAGCGGGATCCTACAATGAGCAGCTCTTC.

This chain connects TRBV11-3 to TRBJ1-1; weak D call: TRBD1 (5 bases). Germline-derived CDR1 and CDR2 are SGHNT and YENEEA. The V end was cut by 0 bases, the J end by 7 bases, with 6 bases between. The CDR3 covers 12 residues. CDR3 region: CASSLERGEAFF. As DNA, the CDR3 is TGTGCCAGCAGCTTAGAAAGGGGTGAAGCTTTCTTT.

The rearrangement uses TRBV5-1 and TRBJ1-4, with D hard to call. The CDR3 consists of 14 residues. Germline CDR1 reads SGHRS; CDR2 reads YFSETQ. V dropped 7 bases and J dropped 0 bases, with 10 bases sitting between them. The CDR3 DNA reads as TGCGCCAGCGCCCAATCGGCAACTAATGAAAAACTGTTTTTT. It specifies CASAQSATNEKLFF.

This clonotype was seen only a few times. A much bigger clone sits one base away, suggesting this may be a read error. The rearrangement links TRBV4-3 to TRBJ2-7, with 8 bases that match TRBD2. Germline loops: CDR1 LGHNA, CDR2 YSLEER. The CDR3 is 14 residues long. Trimming at V came to 1 base and at J to 7 bases, leaving 6 bases not matched to a gene. CDR3 amino acids: CASSQGGGFNEQYF. CDR3 in DNA: TGCGCCAGCAGCCAAGGCGGGGGGTTCAATGAGCAGTACTTC.

This clonotype was detected ten times or more. V is TRBV20-1 and J is TRBJ2-1, with D unresolved. The CDR3 consists of 15 residues. The germline V gene encodes CDR1 DFQATT and CDR2 SNEGSKA (reference sequence). Trimming shortened V by 3 bases and J by 1 base, and 13 bases separated the two germline ends. CDR3 nucleotides: TGCAGTGCTAGCTTCCCCGAGACTTCCTACAATGAGCAGTTCTTC. This sequence encodes CSASFPETSYNEQFF.

The V call is TRBV19, the J call TRBJ2-3, with D maybe TRBD2 (7 bases). Germline CDR1 LNHDA, CDR2 SQIVND (reference sequence). With 5 bases removed from V and 1 base from J, the gap between germline ends came to 22 bases. This CDR3 contains 18 residues. The CDR3 loop reads CASSPWTGGRGGTDTQYF. The CDR3 region has the DNA TGTGCCAGTAGTCCTTGGACGGGGGGCCGTGGCGGCACAGATACGCAGTATTTT. The whole variable domain, filled in from reference TRBV19 and TRBJ2-3, reads DGGITQSPKYLFRKEGQNVTLSCEQNLNHDAMYWYRQDPGQGLRLIYYSQIVNDFQKGDIAEGYSVSREKKESFPLTVTSAQKNPTAFYLCASSPWTGGRGGTDTQYFGPGTRLTVL.

The rearrangement links TRBV12-3 or TRBV12-4 to TRBJ2-1, with D tentatively TRBD1 (5 bases). The CDR3 runs 13 residues. The germline V and J ends were trimmed by 10 bases and 4 bases, with 14 bases remaining between them. The CDR3 nucleotides read TGTGCCACCCAGGGCAGGGTATACAATGAGCAGTTCTTC. Translated, it gives CATQGRVYNEQFF.

This clonotype occurred a few times. V usage is TRBV2 and J usage is TRBJ1-1, with 7 positions matching TRBD1. This CDR3 region has 13 residues. The trim removed 5 bases at V and 3 bases at J, leaving 3 bases unmatched. Germline CDR1 is SNHLY and CDR2 is FYNNEI. CDR3 DNA sequence: TGTGCCAGCAGTACTCAGGGGGACACTGAAGCTTTCTTT. Residues: CASSTQGDTEAFF.

The rearrangement links TRBV10-1 to TRBJ2-7; a weak D match, TRBD1 (5 bases). This CDR3 comprises 15 residues. The V end lost 8 bases, the J end lost 3 bases, and 20 bases lay between the germline ends. CDR1 is WNHNN and CDR2 is SYGVQD in the germline V gene (reference sequence). CDR3 amino acids: CASLYGTGGIYEQYF. CDR3 in DNA: TGCGCCAGCCTATACGGAACAGGTGGGATCTACGAGCAGTACTTC.

This clonotype was recorded at least ten times. V usage is TRBV7-8 and J usage is TRBJ2-3; 14 bases align to TRBD2. This CDR3 spans 18 amino acids. In germline, CDR1 is SGHVS, CDR2 FQNEAQ. Losses at the gene ends were 5 bases for V and 1 base for J; bases not matched to a gene: 8. The CDR3 DNA is TGTGCCAGCAGCCTCCGACTAGCGGGGGGGCAGGGCACAGATACGCAGTATTTT. Its protein is CASSLRLAGGQGTDTQYF.

The genes are TRBV10-3 and TRBJ2-7; a possible D gene is TRBD1 (6 bases). Germline V gene sequence: CDR1 ENHRY, CDR2 SYGVKD. Trimming shortened V by 8 bases and J by 3 bases, and 8 bases separated the two germline ends. The CDR3 has 11 residues. In nucleotides, the CDR3 is TGTGCCATCGAGGGGGACTACGAGCAGTACTTC. This sequence encodes CAIEGDYEQYF.

The genes are TRBV24-1 and TRBJ2-1; 7 nucleotides agree with TRBD2. V dropped 3 bases and J dropped 8; count of bases not matched to a gene: 9. Germline assignment: CDR1 KGHDR and CDR2 SFDVKD. CDR3 length: 15 amino acids. CDR3 region: CATSDRGEREDEQFF. CDR3 nucleotides: TGTGCCACCAGTGATAGAGGAGAGCGGGAAGATGAGCAGTTCTTC.

V usage is TRBV5-1 and J usage is TRBJ2-3, with TRBD2 matching 14 bases. The CDR3 runs to 16 residues. The V gene's germline CDR1 is SGHRS and CDR2 YFSETQ. V lost 3 bases, J lost 4 bases, and 4 bases stayed unmatched. The CDR3 protein is CASSSGLAGDADTQYF. The CDR3, as DNA: TGCGCCAGCAGCTCGGGACTAGCGGGAGATGCAGATACGCAGTATTTT. The full variable domain, with the rest looked up from reference TRBV5-1 and TRBJ2-3, is KAGVTQTPRYLIKTRGQQVTLSCSPISGHRSVSWYQQTPGQGLQFLFEYFSETQRNKGNFPGRFSGRQFSNSRSEMNVSTLELGDSALYLCASSSGLAGDADTQYFGPGTRLTVL.

The chain couples TRBV10-3 to TRBJ1-1; D is perhaps TRBD1 (5 bases). The CDR3 loop spans 14 amino acids. Germline CDR1 ENHRY, CDR2 SYGVKD. V lost 1 base and J lost 1, with 7 bases in between. CDR3 DNA sequence: TGTGCCATCAGTGAGTTACAGGAGAACACTGAAGCTTTCTTT. This gives the protein CAISELQENTEAFF.

The chain joins TRBV10-3 to TRBJ1-2; 7 nucleotides agree with TRBD1. Germline CDR1 is ENHRY and CDR2 is SYGVKD. The J segment lost 4 bases and the V segment lost 7 bases, leaving 12 bases of the junction unmatched. CDR3 size: 15 residues. CDR3 in DNA: TGTGCCATCAACGAGGGAACAGGGGACGGCTATGGCTACACCTTC. This gives the protein CAINEGTGDGYGYTF.

V usage is TRBV4-2 and J usage is TRBJ2-6; 8 bases map to TRBD2. Germline-derived CDR1 and CDR2 are LGHNA and YNFKEQ. The V and J ends lost 0 bases and 4 bases, in that order; junction bases with no gene match: 5. The CDR3 has 17 residues. CDR3 protein: CASSQERSGGGANVLTF. The CDR3 coding sequence is TGTGCCAGCAGCCAAGAAAGGAGCGGGGGAGGGGCCAACGTCCTGACTTTC.

CDR3 protein: CASSFLAGVLTGELFF. The CDR3 DNA follows: TGTGCCAGCAGCTTTCTAGCGGGAGTTTTGACCGGGGAGCTGTTTTTT. The V gene is TRBV7-2, the J gene TRBJ2-2, with TRBD2 matching over 10 bases. The junction had 6 bases not matched to a gene; V was cut back by 3 bases and J by 5 bases. Per germline, CDR1 SGHTA and CDR2 FQGNSA. This CDR3 is 16 amino acids long.